What follows are 9 T cell receptor beta chains derived from one specimen sequenced in a study of cytomegalovirus exposure and HLA in healthy donors. 60 Vbeta and 13 Jbeta primers were used in PCR. Method: immunoSEQ multiplex PCR; TCRdb's copy keeps in-frame clones and lacks some. The table lists 200,000 to 250,000 clones, 75% to 85% of them singletons. Sequencing was carried out using PBMCs. The receptors stem from a girl between 10 and 17 years old in good health and CMV-seronegative.

The chain uses TRBV30 and TRBJ1-1, with a weak D call TRBD1 (5 bases). Trimming shortened V by 0 bases and J by 10 bases, and 15 bases separated the two germline ends. Germline CDR1 and CDR2: GTSNPN and SVGIG (reference sequence). The CDR3 has 13 amino acids. This CDR3 reads CAWSVQEGIGAFF. The CDR3 DNA is TGTGCCTGGAGTGTACAGGAAGGTATAGGAGCTTTCTTT.

The chain links TRBV20-1 to TRBJ1-1, with D tentatively TRBD1 (5 bases). V lost 6 bases to trimming and J lost 6 bases, with 11 bases between them. In germline, CDR1 is DFQATT, CDR2 SNEGSKA (reference sequence). The CDR3 totals 11 residues. This CDR3 reads CSAPGLPEAFF. As DNA, the CDR3 is TGCAGTGCCCCAGGGCTCCCTGAAGCTTTCTTT.

This sequence joins TRBV30 and TRBJ1-2; D remains ambiguous. Per the germline V gene, CDR1 is GTSNPN and CDR2 is SVGIG (reference sequence). This CDR3 spans 13 amino acids. V was shortened by 3 bases and J by 8 bases, with 16 bases between the two germline ends. CDR3 amino acids: CAWRVRGSVGYTF. Here the CDR3 DNA reads TGTGCCTGGAGGGTGCGAGGCTCAGTGGGCTACACCTTC.

This chain links TRBV18 with TRBJ1-1, with a tentative D call TRBD1 (5 bases). Per the germline V gene, CDR1 is KGHSH and CDR2 is LQKENI. The V end lost 1 base, the J end lost 2 bases, and 17 bases lay between the germline ends. The CDR3 runs 17 residues. The DNA for the CDR3 is TGTGCCAGCTCACCACAACCACCAGGGAAGAGTAACACTGAAGCTTTCTTT. The encoded protein is CASSPQPPGKSNTEAFF.

The rearrangement joins TRBV11-2 to TRBJ2-1, with D perhaps matching TRBD2 (6 bases). Trimming took off 5 bases at V and 10 bases at J, with 12 bases between the two ends. The CDR3 length is 12 residues. CDR1 is SGHAT and CDR2 is FQNNGV in the germline V gene. The CDR3 spells CASSRGLREQFF. CDR3 DNA: TGTGCCAGCAGCCGGGGACTCCGCGAGCAGTTCTTC.

The CDR3 region is CASSVEGRGALKETQYF. CDR3 in DNA: TGTGCCAGCAGCGTAGAAGGGCGGGGGGCCTTGAAAGAGACCCAGTACTTC. The rearrangement links TRBV9 to TRBJ2-5, with 8 nucleotides matching TRBD2. The CDR3 contains 17 residues. J was trimmed by 3 bases and V by 0 bases; bases with no gene match: 10. The germline V gene has CDR1 SGDLS and CDR2 YYNGEE. Filled out from reference TRBV9 and TRBJ2-5, the complete variable domain reads DSGVTQTPKHLITATGQRVTLRCSPRSGDLSVYWYQQSLDQGLQFLIQYYNGEERAKGNILERFSAQQFPDLHSELNLSSLELGDSALYFCASSVEGRGALKETQYFGPGTRLLVL.

The chain combines TRBV19 with TRBJ1-1; D is unclear. V was trimmed by 7 bases and J by 0 bases, leaving 9 bases between them. CDR3 length: 13 residues. The germline CDR1 and CDR2 sequences are LNHDA and SQIVND (reference sequence). CDR3 bases: TGTGCCAGTATGGTGAGTATGAACACTGAAGCTTTCTTT. Protein: CASMVSMNTEAFF.

The genes are TRBV7-2 and TRBJ1-2; D unclear. The CDR3 is 14 residues long. Trimming left V 0 bases short and J 2 bases short, with 7 bases between. Per the germline V gene, CDR1 is SGHTA and CDR2 is FQGNSA. CDR3 sequence (DNA): TGTGCCAGCAGCTTAGCCACAGCAAACTATGGCTACACCTTC. Residues: CASSLATANYGYTF. The complete variable domain, with remaining parts taken from reference TRBV7-2 and TRBJ1-2, reads GAGVSQSPSNKVTEKGKDVELRCDPISGHTALYWYRQSLGQGLEFLIYFQGNSAPDKSGLPSDRFSAERTGGSVSTLTIQRTQQEDSAVYLCASSLATANYGYTFGSGTRLTVV.

The chain is built from TRBV30 and TRBJ2-1; 7 bases agree with TRBD1. The CDR3 loop spans 13 amino acids. CDR1 and CDR2 from the germline V gene are GTSNPN and SVGIG (reference sequence). V shed 6 bases and J 6 bases; nucleotides not matched to a gene: 8. CDR3 amino acids: CACFTGVVNEQFF. The DNA for the CDR3 is TGTGCCTGTTTCACAGGGGTCGTCAATGAGCAGTTCTTC.